The clone carrying this TCR beta chain appeared a few times. Its antigen is not identified. The sample is drawn from a study of identical twins. Findings and limits, study-wide: High-abundance cord blood beta clonotypes had fewer insertions; memory repertoires showed none. Models underestimated how often monozygotic twins shared out-of-frame TCR alpha.

TCRdb called the 5' RACE reads again in MiXCR, with one record for every CDR3 protein. Here the sample spans 1.5 million or so distinct CDR3 sequences, less than 40% being singletons. Sequenced sample: cord blood. The receptor comes from a newborn girl in good health.

The CDR3 nucleotides are TGTGCCACAACCAAAGCACTGGTAGCGGGAGAGGTGGGCGAGCAGTACTTC. It specifies CATTKALVAGEVGEQYF. The chain employs TRBV4-2 and TRBJ2-7; 9 bases match TRBD2. The CDR3 covers 17 residues. Trimming took 10 bases from V and 6 from J; bases not matched to a gene: 22. Germline V CDR1 and CDR2: LGHNA, YNFKEQ.